This passage covers 29 T cell receptor beta chains from one sample sequenced in a study of cytomegalovirus exposure and HLA in healthy donors. Researchers ran the PCR with 60 Vbeta and 13 Jbeta primers. The method was immunoSEQ multiplex PCR; TCRdb's version includes in-frame clones alone and lacks a portion of them. Of 200,000 to 250,000 clones in the sample, roughly 79% were seen once. The sequenced sample consisted of PBMCs. The receptors stem from a middle-aged woman in good health and CMV-seronegative.

J is TRBJ2-5 and V is TRBV10-3, with D possibly TRBD2 on 5 matching bases. The CDR3 runs to 17 residues. Trimming removed 4 bases from V and 2 bases from J, with 20 bases in between. Germline V gene lookup returns CDR1 ENHRY and CDR2 SYGVKD. The CDR3 loop reads CAISVALMSGSQETQYF. CDR3 DNA sequence: TGTGCCATCAGTGTCGCCTTGATGTCGGGATCACAAGAGACCCAGTACTTC.

The chain has TRBV7-3 and TRBJ2-2; TRBD1 agrees at 9 bases. CDR1 is SGHTA and CDR2 is FQGTGA in the germline V gene. Trimming removed 1 base from V and 5 bases from J; junction bases left unmatched: 8. This CDR3 spans 17 amino acids. The CDR3 loop reads CASSLIGQGLITGELFF. In nucleotides, the CDR3 is TGTGCCAGCAGCTTAATCGGACAGGGGTTGATAACCGGGGAGCTGTTTTTT. Variable domain in full (rest from reference TRBV7-3 and TRBJ2-2): GAGVSQTPSNKVTEKGKYVELRCDPISGHTALYWYRQSLGQGPEFLIYFQGTGAADDSGLPNDRFFAVRPEGSVSTLKIQRTERGDSAVYLCASSLIGQGLITGELFFGEGSRLTVL.

The J gene is TRBJ1-6, the V gene TRBV5-1; 10 bases line up with TRBD1. Trimming took 0 bases from V and 10 from J; bases not matched to a gene: 4. Germline assignment: CDR1 SGHRS and CDR2 YFSETQ. The CDR3 totals 15 residues. CDR3 nucleotides: TGCGCCAGCAGCTTGGCGACAGGGGGCGAATCACCCCTCCACTTT. It codes for CASSLATGGESPLHF.

The V and J genes are TRBV25-1 and TRBJ2-1, with 9 bases aligning to TRBD2. The CDR3 runs to 18 residues. V dropped 0 bases and J dropped 0; count of bases not matched to a gene: 6. Germline V gives CDR1 MGHDK, CDR2 SYGVNS. In DNA form, the CDR3 reads TGTGCCAGCAGTGAATATAGGGTAGCGGGGGACTCCTACAATGAGCAGTTCTTC. Its protein product is CASSEYRVAGDSYNEQFF.

The chain couples TRBV19 to TRBJ1-4; D not certain. Germline V CDR1 and CDR2: LNHDA, SQIVND (reference sequence). This CDR3 has 15 amino acids. With 0 bases removed from V and 0 bases from J, the gap between germline ends came to 5 bases. The CDR3 here is CASSIEAATNEKLFF. In DNA form, the CDR3 reads TGTGCCAGTAGTATAGAAGCGGCAACTAATGAAAAACTGTTTTTT.

This chain uses TRBV28 with TRBJ2-3, with a possible D match to TRBD2 (7 bases). The CDR3 covers 14 residues. Germline V gene lookup returns CDR1 MDHEN and CDR2 SYDVKM. The V and J ends lost 7 bases and 4 bases respectively, with 15 bases between them. CDR3 region: CASKGGGSPDTQYF. As DNA, the CDR3 is TGTGCCAGCAAAGGGGGGGGTAGCCCAGATACGCAGTATTTT.

The chain is built from TRBV9 and TRBJ2-1; the match to TRBD2 covers 9 bases. Trimming took 3 bases from V and 9 from J; bases not matched to a gene: 13. Germline V gives CDR1 SGDLS, CDR2 YYNGEE. The CDR3 runs 16 residues. CDR3 sequence reads: CASSEPVAGGRGEQFF. CDR3 DNA: TGTGCCAGCAGCGAACCCGTGGCGGGGGGGCGAGGTGAGCAGTTCTTC.

V and J are TRBV30 and TRBJ2-7, with D possibly being TRBD1 (6 bases). Trimming took 6 bases from V and 6 from J, leaving 9 bases between them. The CDR3 sequence is 10 residues long. The germline CDR1 and CDR2 sequences are GTSNPN and SVGIG (reference sequence). The CDR3 spells CACLQGEQYF. The CDR3 nucleotides read TGTGCCTGCTTACAGGGCGAGCAGTACTTC.

The CDR3 region has the DNA TGTGCCAGCAGCCCAGGGACTAGCGGCCTTACGGGTGAGCAGTTCTTC. Amino acids: CASSPGTSGLTGEQFF. V usage is TRBV9 and J usage is TRBJ2-1; 11 bases agree with TRBD2. The length of the CDR3 is 16 residues. Germline CDR1 SGDLS, CDR2 YYNGEE. V shed 4 bases and J 9 bases; nucleotides not matched to a gene: 12.

This clone came up a few times. The CDR3 DNA follows: TGCGCCAGCAGCCTCGGGACAAGGAGGTCCACGGACACTGAAGCTTTCTTT. Amino acids: CASSLGTRRSTDTEAFF. The genes are TRBV4-3 and TRBJ1-1; possibly TRBD1 for D (6 bases). The ends were cut back, 4 bases at V and 3 bases at J, with 21 bases in the middle. The CDR3 is 17 amino acids. Per germline, CDR1 LGHNA and CDR2 YSLEER.

This clone was counted between two and nine times. This CDR3 reads CASRGLANNNEQFF. The DNA for the CDR3 is TGTGCCAGCAGGGGACTAGCGAATAACAATGAGCAGTTCTTC. V and J are TRBV2 and TRBJ2-1; 10 nucleotides align to TRBD2. Germline values: CDR1 SNHLY, CDR2 FYNNEI. After removal of 6 bases from V and 5 bases from J, the junction contained 4 bases not matched to a gene. This CDR3 comprises 14 residues.

V and J are TRBV6-5 and TRBJ2-7; tentatively, D is TRBD1 (8 bases). V was clipped by 11 bases and J by 3 bases, with 23 bases between them. This CDR3 has 15 amino acids. The germline V gene encodes CDR1 MNHEY and CDR2 SVGAGI. The CDR3: CASREGQGGIYEQYF. Here the CDR3 DNA reads TGTGCCTCTCGGGAAGGACAGGGAGGGATCTACGAGCAGTACTTC.

The rearrangement links TRBV6-5 to TRBJ2-5; 12 bases align to TRBD1. V lost 8 bases, J lost 5 bases, and 6 bases stayed unmatched. This CDR3 spans 14 amino acids. CDR1 and CDR2 (germline): MNHEY, SVGAGI. The CDR3 loop reads CASAWDRGLETQYF. CDR3 sequence (DNA): TGTGCCAGCGCCTGGGACAGGGGGCTCGAGACCCAGTACTTC.

V gene TRBV4-2 combines with J gene TRBJ2-5; 8 nucleotides align to TRBD1. Trimming cost V 4 bases and J 9 bases; bases outside gene matches: 13. Germline values: CDR1 LGHNA, CDR2 YNFKEQ. The CDR3 length is 15 residues. The CDR3 sequence: CASSLVTGAPAAQYF. CDR3 DNA: TGTGCCAGCAGCCTCGTGACAGGGGCGCCCGCGGCCCAGTACTTC.

This sequence joins TRBV11-1 and TRBJ1-1; D ambiguous. This CDR3 is 14 amino acids long. CDR1 is SGHAT and CDR2 is FQDESV in the germline V gene (reference sequence). With 5 bases removed from V and 0 bases from J, the gap between germline ends came to 10 bases. The DNA for the CDR3 is TGTGCCAGCAGCCAACAGCAAATGAACACTGAAGCTTTCTTT. It yields the protein CASSQQQMNTEAFF.

V gene TRBV6-1 combines with J gene TRBJ2-3; TRBD2 might be the D (6 bases). V was pared by 0 bases and J by 5 bases, with 15 bases between. The CDR3 is made up of 16 amino acids. CDR1 is MNHNS, CDR2 SASEGT, per germline. The CDR3 DNA reads TGTGCCAGCAGTGAAGCATATAGCGGAGCGGGAGATACGCAGTATTTT. This encodes CASSEAYSGAGDTQYF.

This chain links TRBV18 with TRBJ2-7; 9 positions match TRBD1. CDR1 KGHSH and CDR2 LQKENI come from the germline V gene. The CDR3 consists of 14 residues. Trimming cost V 8 bases and J 3 bases; bases outside gene matches: 8. In DNA, the CDR3 is TGTGCCAGCACCCCCCGGACAGGGGTCTACGAGCAGTACTTC. Protein product: CASTPRTGVYEQYF.

The chain combines TRBV29-1 with TRBJ2-3; tentatively, D is TRBD1 (6 bases). V was pared by 6 bases and J by 0 bases, with 16 bases between. Germline V gives CDR1 SQVTM, CDR2 ANQGSEA. The CDR3 extends over 15 amino acids. CDR3 amino acids: CSVYLDSLSTDTQYF. In DNA form, the CDR3 reads TGCAGCGTCTACCTGGACAGCCTTAGCACAGATACGCAGTATTTT.

Note on this clone: This specimen includes other DNA sequences encoding the same CDR3. This chain links TRBV18 with TRBJ2-7, with TRBD1 as a possible D gene (5 bases). The CDR3 is 12 amino acids. Germline V gene lookup returns CDR1 KGHSH and CDR2 LQKENI. The V end lost 2 bases, the J end lost 3 bases, and 5 bases lay between the germline ends. CDR3 in amino acids: CASSPDSYEQYF. In DNA form, the CDR3 reads TGTGCCAGCTCACCAGACAGCTACGAGCAGTACTTC. The whole variable domain, filled in from reference TRBV18 and TRBJ2-7, reads NAGVMQNPRHLVRRRGQEARLRCSPMKGHSHVYWYRQLPEEGLKFMVYLQKENIIDESGMPKERFSAEFPKEGPSILRIQQVVRGDSAAYFCASSPDSYEQYFGPGTRLTVT.

The rearrangement uses TRBV18 and TRBJ1-6; D is undetermined. Germline CDR1 is KGHSH and CDR2 is LQKENI. Trimming left V 2 bases short and J 9 bases short, with 11 bases between. The CDR3 loop spans 14 amino acids. In nucleotides, the CDR3 is TGTGCCAGCTCACCAAAACGTGAGAGTTCACCCCTCCACTTT. It codes for CASSPKRESSPLHF.

This chain uses TRBV6-5 with TRBJ2-2; 7 positions agree with TRBD2. Germline values: CDR1 MNHEY, CDR2 SVGAGI. The trim removed 0 bases at V and 8 bases at J, leaving 9 bases unmatched. There are 16 residues in the CDR3. DNA of the CDR3: TGTGCCAGCAGTTACTCCCCGACGAGCGGGGTAGGGGAGCTGTTTTTT. Residues: CASSYSPTSGVGELFF.

This chain links TRBV29-1 with TRBJ1-2; 8 nucleotides match TRBD1. The V gene end was trimmed by 4 bases and the J gene end by 4 bases; junction bases not matched to a gene: 5. Looked up from germline, CDR1 is SQVTM and CDR2 is ANQGSEA. The CDR3 has 13 amino acids. The CDR3 DNA reads as TGCAGCGTTGTGGGACAGGAAGGCTATGGCTACACCTTC. This codes for CSVVGQEGYGYTF.

The chain recombines TRBV10-3 with TRBJ2-7; 7 bases are a match to TRBD1. V was pared by 6 bases and J by 3 bases, with 11 bases of the junction left unmatched. Germline values: CDR1 ENHRY, CDR2 SYGVKD. The CDR3 is 15 amino acids. The CDR3 DNA reads TGTGCCATCAGCCCGGGACAGAACATTAACTACGAGCAGTACTTC. Translating it yields CAISPGQNINYEQYF.

As DNA, the CDR3 is TGCAGCGTTGCAGGGACAGGGGGCCCGGGCACTGAAGCTTTCTTT. Translating gives CSVAGTGGPGTEAFF. This chain joins TRBV29-1 and TRBJ1-1; 12 positions agree with TRBD1. CDR1 is SQVTM and CDR2 is ANQGSEA in the germline V gene. This CDR3 has 15 amino acids. J was trimmed by 4 bases and V by 4 bases; bases with no gene match: 7.

The rearrangement uses TRBV7-8 and TRBJ1-1, with 10 positions matching TRBD1. The ends lost 3 bases at V and 4 bases at J; junction bases unmatched: 5. CDR1 and CDR2 from the germline V gene are SGHVS and FQNEAQ. The CDR3 consists of 15 residues. The CDR3 coding sequence is TGTGCCAGCAGCTTTTGGACAGGGGGGAGCACTGAAGCTTTCTTT. It encodes CASSFWTGGSTEAFF.

The rearrangement links TRBV5-8 to TRBJ1-1; 10 bases agree with TRBD1. The V gene end was trimmed by 4 bases and the J gene end by 3 bases; junction bases not matched to a gene: 6. The CDR3 is made up of 15 amino acids. The germline CDR1 and CDR2 sequences are SGHTS and YDEGEE. The CDR3 nucleotides read TGTGCCAGCAGCCCCGGGACAGGGGTGGACACTGAAGCTTTCTTT. Its translation is CASSPGTGVDTEAFF.

CDR3 sequence reads: CASSLFDRVNQPQHF. CDR3 nucleotide sequence: TGTGCCAGCAGCTTGTTCGACAGGGTTAATCAGCCCCAGCATTTT. This chain joins TRBV5-6 and TRBJ1-5; 7 bases agree with TRBD1. Looked up from germline, CDR1 is SGHDT and CDR2 is YYEEEE. The CDR3 is made up of 15 amino acids. V lost 1 base, J lost 4 bases, and 5 bases stayed unmatched. Drawing the rest from reference TRBV5-6 and TRBJ1-5, the complete variable domain is DAGVTQSPTHLIKTRGQQVTLRCSPKSGHDTVSWYQQALGQGPQFIFQYYEEEERQRGNFPDRFSGHQFPNYSSELNVNALLLGDSALYLCASSLFDRVNQPQHFGDGTRLSIL.

This clone was found a few times. V gene TRBV12-5 combines with J gene TRBJ2-1; D perhaps matches TRBD1 (6 bases). CDR1 and CDR2 (germline): LGHNT, FRNRAP. The length of the CDR3 is 15 residues. The ends were cut back, 0 bases at V and 4 bases at J, with 10 bases in the middle. The CDR3 loop reads CASGLVLGGYNEQFF. In nucleotides, the CDR3 is TGTGCTAGTGGTTTGGTACTAGGGGGATACAATGAGCAGTTCTTC. The variable domain in full, with the rest retrieved from reference TRBV12-5 and TRBJ2-1, is DARVTQTPRHKVTEMGQEVTMRCQPILGHNTVFWYRQTMMQGLELLAYFRNRAPLDDSGMPKDRFSAEMPDATLATLKIQPSEPRDSAVYFCASGLVLGGYNEQFFGPGTRLTVL.

In regard to this clone: The junction and the germline gene differ at one end; a read error may be behind it. This chain joins TRBV6-5 and TRBJ2-7; 9 bases are a match to TRBD1. The CDR3 spans 15 residues. CDR1 MNHEY and CDR2 SVGAGI come from the germline V gene. CDR3 sequence: CASRYLQGAAYEQYF. CDR3 in DNA: TGTGCCAGCAGATACTTACAGGGGGCTGCCTACGAGCAGTACTTC.